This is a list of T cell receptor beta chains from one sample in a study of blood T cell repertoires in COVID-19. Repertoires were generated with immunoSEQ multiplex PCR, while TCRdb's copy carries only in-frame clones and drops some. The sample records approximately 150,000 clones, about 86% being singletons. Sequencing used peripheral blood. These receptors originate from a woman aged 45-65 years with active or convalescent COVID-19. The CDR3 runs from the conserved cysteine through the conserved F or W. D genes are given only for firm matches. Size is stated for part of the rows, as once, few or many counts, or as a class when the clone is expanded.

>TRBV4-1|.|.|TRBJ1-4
CASSQDPRNNEKLFF
TGCGCCAGCAGCCAAGATCCCAGGAACAATGAAAAACTGTTTTTT
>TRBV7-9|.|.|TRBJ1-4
CASSPEERNEKLFF
TGTGCCAGCAGCCCCGAGGAACGAAATGAAAAACTGTTTTTT
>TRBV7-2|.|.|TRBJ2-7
CASSLGHGSYEQYF
TGTGCCAGCAGCTTAGGGCACGGGTCCTACGAGCAGTACTTC
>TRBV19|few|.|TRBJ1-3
CASSISGQNSGNTIYF
TGTGCCAGTAGTATCTCCGGACAGAACTCTGGAAACACCATATATTTT
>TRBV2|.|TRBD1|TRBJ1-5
CASSPGQGEQPQHF
TGTGCCAGCAGTCCGGGACAGGGGGAACAGCCCCAGCATTTT
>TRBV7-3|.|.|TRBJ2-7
CASSLEGGAYEQYF
TGTGCCAGCAGCTTAGAGGGCGGAGCCTACGAGCAGTACTTC
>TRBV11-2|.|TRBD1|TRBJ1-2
CASNNRGADYGYTF
TGTGCCAGCAACAACAGGGGGGCGGACTATGGCTACACCTTC
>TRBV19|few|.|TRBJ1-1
CASSIRLGGASSEAFF
TGTGCCAGTAGTATAAGGCTCGGGGGGGCGAGCTCTGAAGCTTTCTTT
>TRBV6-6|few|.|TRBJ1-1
CASSTTEDPFF
TGTGCCAGCAGCACGACAGAAGATCCTTTCTTT
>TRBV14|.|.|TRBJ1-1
CASSQERDTEAFF
TGTGCCAGCAGCCAAGAGAGAGACACTGAAGCTTTCTTT
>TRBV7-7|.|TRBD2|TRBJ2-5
CASSPGGTSGRRRETQYF
TGTGCTAGCAGCCCGGGGGGGACTAGCGGGAGAAGAAGAGAGACCCAGTACTTC
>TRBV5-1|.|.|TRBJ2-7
CASSLGLGPYEQYF
TGCGCCAGCAGCTTGGGCCTAGGCCCCTACGAGCAGTACTTC
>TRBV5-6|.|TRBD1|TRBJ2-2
CASSIRGPGELFF
TGTGCCAGCAGCATCAGGGGGCCCGGGGAGCTGTTTTTT
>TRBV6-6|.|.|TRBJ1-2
CASRPQGVAVYGYTF
TGTGCCAGCAGACCACAGGGTGTTGCGGTTTATGGCTACACCTTC
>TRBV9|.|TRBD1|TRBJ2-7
CASSASPGTAYEQYF
TGTGCCAGCAGCGCCAGCCCTGGGACAGCCTACGAGCAGTACTTC
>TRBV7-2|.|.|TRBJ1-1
CASSFVDRLNTEAFF
TGTGCCAGCAGCTTTGTAGACAGACTGAACACTGAAGCTTTCTTT
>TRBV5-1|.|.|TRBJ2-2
CASSLEDNLNTGELFF
TGCGCCAGCAGCTTGGAAGACAATTTGAACACCGGGGAGCTGTTTTTT
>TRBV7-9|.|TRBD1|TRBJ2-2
CASTVILKQGIGTGELFF
TGTGCCAGCACCGTTATCCTCAAACAGGGGATTGGGACCGGGGAGCTGTTTTTT
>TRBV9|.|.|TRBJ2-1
CASSAAGLTSYNEQFF
TGTGCCAGCAGCGCCGCTGGGCTAACCTCCTACAATGAGCAGTTCTTC
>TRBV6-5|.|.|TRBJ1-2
CASSYWQGRDGYTF
TGTGCCAGCAGTTACTGGCAGGGTAGAGATGGCTACACCTTC
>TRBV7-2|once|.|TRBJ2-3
CASTYRDTDTQYF
TGTGCCAGCACCTACAGGGACACAGATACGCAGTATTTT
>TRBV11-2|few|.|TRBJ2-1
CASSLDLYNEQFF
TGTGCCAGCAGCTTAGATCTGTACAATGAGCAGTTCTTC
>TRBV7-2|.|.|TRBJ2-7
CASSRVGDGSYEQYF
TGTGCCAGCAGCCGGGTGGGAGACGGCTCCTACGAGCAGTACTTC
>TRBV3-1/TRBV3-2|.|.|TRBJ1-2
CASSQEGASPNYGYTF
TGTGCCAGCAGCCAAGAGGGAGCCAGTCCTAACTATGGCTACACCTTC
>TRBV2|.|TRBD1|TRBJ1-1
CATNRDRGRGEAFF
TGTGCTACCAACCGGGACAGGGGACGCGGTGAAGCTTTCTTT
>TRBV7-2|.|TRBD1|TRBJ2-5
CASSLDSTGQGETQYF
TGTGCCAGCAGCTTAGATTCCACGGGACAGGGGGAGACCCAGTACTTC
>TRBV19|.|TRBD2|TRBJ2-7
CASSIGLAGGLSYEQYF
TGTGCCAGTAGTATAGGACTAGCGGGGGGCCTCTCCTACGAGCAGTACTTC
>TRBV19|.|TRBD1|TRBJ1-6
CASSIQQGTGSPLHF
TGTGCCAGTAGTATACAACAGGGGACAGGCTCACCCCTCCACTTT
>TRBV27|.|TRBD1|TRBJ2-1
CASSLGQGVYNEQFF
TGTGCCAGCAGCCTGGGACAGGGGGTTTACAATGAGCAGTTCTTC
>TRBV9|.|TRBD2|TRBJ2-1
CASSSTSGSYNEQFF
TGTGCCAGCAGCTCGACTAGCGGCTCTTACAATGAGCAGTTCTTC
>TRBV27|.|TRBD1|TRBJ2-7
CASSLRAGGFSGFAHEQYF
TGTGCCAGCAGTTTAAGGGCAGGGGGCTTTTCCGGCTTTGCTCACGAGCAGTACTTC
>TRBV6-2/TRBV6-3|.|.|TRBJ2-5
CASRPMTQETQYF
TGTGCCAGCAGACCTATGACACAAGAGACCCAGTACTTC
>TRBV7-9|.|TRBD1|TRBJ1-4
CASSSTRDRKYEKLFF
TGTGCCAGCAGCTCAACACGGGACAGGAAATATGAAAAACTGTTTTTT
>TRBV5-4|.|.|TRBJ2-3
CASSLGDNTDTQYF
TGTGCCAGCAGCTTGGGGGACAACACAGATACGCAGTATTTT
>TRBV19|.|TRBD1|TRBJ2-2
CASYLSGTGSGELFF
TGTGCCAGCTACCTCTCCGGGACAGGGTCCGGGGAGCTGTTTTTT
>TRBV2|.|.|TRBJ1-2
CASSARDNHFYGYTF
TGTGCCAGCAGTGCCCGGGACAATCATTTCTATGGCTACACCTTC
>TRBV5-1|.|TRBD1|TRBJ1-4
CASSLSDRVEKLFF
TGCGCCAGCAGCTTGTCGGACAGGGTTGAAAAACTGTTTTTT
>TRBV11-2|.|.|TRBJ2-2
CASSLRRGGELFF
TGTGCCAGCAGCTTAAGACGGGGCGGGGAGCTGTTTTTT
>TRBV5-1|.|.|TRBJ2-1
CASSFKLSTNEQFF
TGCGCCAGCAGCTTTAAACTATCCACCAATGAGCAGTTCTTC
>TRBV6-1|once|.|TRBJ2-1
CASSELGQPTGEQFF
TGTGCCAGCAGTGAACTAGGACAGCCCACGGGTGAGCAGTTCTTC
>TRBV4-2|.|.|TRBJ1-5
CASSQDPRTPNQPQHF
TGTGCCAGCAGCCAAGACCCAAGGACACCCAATCAGCCCCAGCATTTT
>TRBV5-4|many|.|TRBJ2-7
CASSLGLGAYEQYF
TGTGCCAGCAGCTTAGGTCTAGGGGCCTACGAGCAGTACTTC
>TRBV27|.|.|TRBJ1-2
CASSLSTALNYGYTF
TGTGCCAGCAGTTTATCGACAGCCCTAAACTATGGCTACACCTTC
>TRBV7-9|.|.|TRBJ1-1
CASSLYGRGGGTEAFF
TGTGCCAGCAGCTTATACGGGCGGGGCGGAGGCACTGAAGCTTTCTTT
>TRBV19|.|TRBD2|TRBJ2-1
CASSIKSGGAYEQFF
TGTGCCAGTAGTATAAAGAGCGGGGGGGCCTATGAGCAGTTCTTC
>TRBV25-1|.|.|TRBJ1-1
CASSERTRGTEAFF
TGTGCCAGCAGTGAAAGGACCCGCGGGACTGAAGCTTTCTTT
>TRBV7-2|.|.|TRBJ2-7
CASSLGGRYEQYF
TGTGCCAGCAGCTTAGGAGGGCGGTACGAGCAGTACTTC
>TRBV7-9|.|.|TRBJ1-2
CASSLGLEGYTF
TGTGCCAGCAGCTTAGGCCTGGAGGGCTACACCTTC
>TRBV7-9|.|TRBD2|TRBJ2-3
CASSLAVAAGGSTDTQYF
TGTGCCAGCAGCTTAGCGGTCGCGGCGGGAGGAAGCACAGATACGCAGTATTTT
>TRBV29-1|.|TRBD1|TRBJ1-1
CSVEVSSQTGGTEAFF
TGCAGCGTTGAAGTCTCCTCCCAAACAGGGGGCACTGAAGCTTTCTTT
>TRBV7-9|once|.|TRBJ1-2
CASSLSEGWIGYTF
TGTGCCAGCAGCTTATCGGAGGGCTGGATTGGCTACACCTTC
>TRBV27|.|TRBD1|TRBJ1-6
CASSLRTGGGYSPLHF
TGTGCCAGCAGTTTAAGGACAGGGGGCGGTTATTCACCCCTCCACTTT
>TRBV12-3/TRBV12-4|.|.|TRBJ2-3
CASSLERDTQYF
TGTGCCAGCAGTTTAGAGCGAGATACGCAGTATTTT
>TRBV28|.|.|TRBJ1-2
CASSLGEYYGYTF
TGTGCCAGCAGTTTAGGGGAGTACTATGGCTACACCTTC
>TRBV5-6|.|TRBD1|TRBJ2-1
CASSTDRGRSEQFF
TGTGCCAGCAGCACGGACAGGGGGCGCAGTGAGCAGTTCTTC